The rows below give T cell receptor beta chains drawn from one sample of a study of T cell changes during pregnancy in multiple sclerosis. TCRdb's table, derived via immunoSEQ multiplex PCR, lists solely in-frame clones and lacks some. This table holds about 42,000 clones, 87% found once. Source: CD4+ T cells from peripheral blood mononuclear cells, taken after pregnancy. The source is a female donor with multiple sclerosis, enrolled in a pregnancy study. The CDR3 runs from the conserved cysteine through the conserved F or W. The D gene is left open where the match is weak.

CASSQDRLQRYNEQFF	16	TRBJ2-1	TRBV4-1	-
CASSDNRDQDTQYF	14	TRBJ2-3	TRBV2	-
CASSGGNTEAFF	12	TRBJ1-1	TRBV28	-
CASSPRTGGAAETQYF	16	TRBJ2-5	TRBV18	TRBD1
CASRRDSNPYEQYF	14	TRBJ2-7	TRBV2	-
CASTVTGSDYGYTF	14	TRBJ1-2	TRBV2	-
CASSVRGGVGTEAFF	15	TRBJ1-1	TRBV9	-
CASRLQGGSPLHF	13	TRBJ1-6	TRBV19	-
CAWSATSGSRERTQYF	16	TRBJ2-5	TRBV30	-
CASSSLAGGQETQYF	15	TRBJ2-5	TRBV28	TRBD2
CASNSHPSQAYTF	13	TRBJ1-2	TRBV19	-
CASSAGASSPLHF	13	TRBJ1-6	TRBV7-9	-
CASSVSVGGASSYNEQFF	18	TRBJ2-1	TRBV9	-
CASSPQHGTEAFF	13	TRBJ1-1	TRBV4-3	-
CASSLGAGPPNTGELFF	17	TRBJ2-2	TRBV7-8	-
CASSGAGYYEQYF	13	TRBJ2-7	TRBV25-1	-
CASTPNAGQPQHF	13	TRBJ1-5	TRBV7-2	-
CACVAGGTYNEQFF	14	TRBJ2-1	TRBV30	TRBD2
CASSLQGSLSTEAFF	15	TRBJ1-1	TRBV5-4	TRBD1
CAWRGTRGAFEQFF	14	TRBJ2-1	TRBV30	-
CASSLRRGTDTQYF	14	TRBJ2-3	TRBV27	-
CATSRDQVATEAFF	14	TRBJ1-1	TRBV15	-
CASSLAGNSGNTIYF	15	TRBJ1-3	TRBV5-1	-
CASSLAGDVAQFF	13	TRBJ2-1	TRBV7-3	-
CASTLSRGVGWTEAFF	16	TRBJ1-1	TRBV21-1	-
CASSPGTGLTGELFF	15	TRBJ2-2	TRBV5-1	TRBD1
CAILKGQSYGYTF	13	TRBJ1-2	TRBV10-3	TRBD1
CASSGGQGGYEQYF	14	TRBJ2-7	TRBV7-3	TRBD1
CASSTHRGGPSEQYF	15	TRBJ2-7	TRBV2	TRBD2
CASSSVIQSPLHF	13	TRBJ1-6	TRBV11-1	-
CASSDQGTEAFF	12	TRBJ1-1	TRBV10-1	-
CASSLSVAGGAYEQYF	16	TRBJ2-7	TRBV27	TRBD1
CAISDGGWQPQHF	13	TRBJ1-5	TRBV10-3	-
CASSKGQGVTYEQYF	15	TRBJ2-7	TRBV6-1	-
CASSLDSEKLFF	12	TRBJ1-4	TRBV7-9	-
CASRDRMLNEKLFF	14	TRBJ1-4	TRBV6-5	TRBD1
CAISETSGDTYEQYF	15	TRBJ2-7	TRBV10-3	TRBD2
CASSLNDRSDGYTF	14	TRBJ1-2	TRBV5-1	-
CAISERQGLGGYTF	14	TRBJ1-2	TRBV10-3	TRBD1
CASSLARTQYGYTF	14	TRBJ1-2	TRBV7-2	-
CASSYGDRQSDEKLFF	16	TRBJ1-4	TRBV11-2	TRBD1
CASSLGGGYTF	11	TRBJ1-2	TRBV11-2	-